The rows below give T cell receptor beta chains drawn from one sample of a study of CD8+ T cells in alopecia areata. Using immunoSEQ multiplex PCR, the repertoire was profiled, and TCRdb retains in-frame clones only, with some absent. In the table there are some 200,000 clones, around three fifths of which are singletons. The sample consisted of CD4+ T cells sorted from blood, taken at week 0. These receptors were taken from a human donor with alopecia areata. Each CDR3 is given with its conserved first and last residue. Each record gives: CDR3 length, clone size, D gene, V gene, J gene, CDR3 DNA, CDR3 protein. A D gene is named only where the DNA matches it firmly. The size entry is marked missing in some rows and otherwise reads once, few, many or a size class.

length: 14; size: .; D: .; V: TRBV7-9; J: TRBJ2-7; DNA: TGTGCCAGCAGCTTAGATCTACTTTACTACGAGCAGTACTTC; CDR3: CASSLDLLYYEQYF
length: 12; size: .; D: .; V: TRBV29-1; J: TRBJ2-7; DNA: TGCAGCGTTAACACAGGAATCCTAGAGCAGTACTTC; CDR3: CSVNTGILEQYF
length: 16; size: few; D: .; V: TRBV9; J: TRBJ1-4; DNA: TGTGCCAGCAGCGTAGGGACTAGGACAACTAATGAAAAACTGTTTTTT; CDR3: CASSVGTRTTNEKLFF
length: 16; size: .; D: .; V: TRBV27; J: TRBJ1-5; DNA: TGTGCCAGCAGTTTAGAGGCAGGGAGGAGCAATCAGCCCCAGCATTTT; CDR3: CASSLEAGRSNQPQHF
length: 15; size: .; D: .; V: TRBV7-2; J: TRBJ2-3; DNA: TGTGCCAGCGAGGGGGGGCTAGCCGGCACAGATACGCAGTATTTT; CDR3: CASEGGLAGTDTQYF
length: 13; size: .; D: .; V: TRBV29-1; J: TRBJ1-1; DNA: TGCAGCGTTCGGACAGTACCGACTATTGAAGCTTTCTTT; CDR3: CSVRTVPTIEAFF
length: 13; size: .; D: .; V: TRBV5-6; J: TRBJ2-7; DNA: TGTGCCAGCAGCCTACAGGGATCCTACGAGCAGTACTTC; CDR3: CASSLQGSYEQYF
length: 15; size: .; D: .; V: TRBV11-2; J: TRBJ2-2; DNA: TGTGCCAGCACCCTGGGACGGGGGAATACCGGGGAGCTGTTTTTT; CDR3: CASTLGRGNTGELFF
length: 15; size: few; D: .; V: TRBV5-1; J: TRBJ1-1; DNA: TGCGCCAGCAGCTTGGTTCGTTTGGAAGACACTGAAGCTTTCTTT; CDR3: CASSLVRLEDTEAFF
length: 11; size: .; D: .; V: TRBV29-1; J: TRBJ2-3; DNA: TGCAGCGAGGGGCGCGGGGATACGCAGTATTTT; CDR3: CSEGRGDTQYF
length: 17; size: .; D: .; V: TRBV4-1; J: TRBJ2-3; DNA: TGCGCCAGCAGCCAGAGAGAGACACCTCCTGCCGGAGATACGCAGTATTTT; CDR3: CASSQRETPPAGDTQYF
length: 15; size: .; D: .; V: TRBV7-2; J: TRBJ2-1; DNA: TGTGCCAGCAGCTTAGCTAGGGGCTCCTACAATGAGCAGTTCTTC; CDR3: CASSLARGSYNEQFF
length: 15; size: .; D: .; V: TRBV28; J: TRBJ1-5; DNA: TGTGCCAGCAGTTTCCCAGGGTCGATCAATCAGCCCCAGCATTTT; CDR3: CASSFPGSINQPQHF
length: 16; size: .; D: TRBD1; V: TRBV18; J: TRBJ2-6; DNA: TGTGCCAGCTCACTGGACAGGGCCTACGGGGCCAACGTCCTGACTTTC; CDR3: CASSLDRAYGANVLTF
length: 14; size: .; D: TRBD1; V: TRBV30; J: TRBJ2-7; DNA: TGTGCCTGGGGCCGGGACAGGGGGCTGTACGAGCAGTACTTC; CDR3: CAWGRDRGLYEQYF
length: 18; size: .; D: TRBD1; V: TRBV4-2; J: TRBJ1-1; DNA: TGTGCCAGCAGCCAAGCCCCCCCCCGACAGGGACGGGAGGCTGAAGCTTTCTTT; CDR3: CASSQAPPRQGREAEAFF
length: 9; size: .; D: .; V: TRBV29-1; J: TRBJ1-1; DNA: TGCAGCGAGTCGAAAGGAGCTTTCTTT; CDR3: CSESKGAFF
length: 14; size: .; D: TRBD1; V: TRBV19; J: TRBJ1-6; DNA: TGTGCCAGTAGTCCGGGACAGTACAATTCACCCCTCCACTTT; CDR3: CASSPGQYNSPLHF
length: 14; size: .; D: .; V: TRBV5-6; J: TRBJ2-4; DNA: TGTGCTAGCCGCGGAGGGAGTAACAAAAACATTCAGTACTTC; CDR3: CASRGGSNKNIQYF
length: 14; size: .; D: .; V: TRBV30; J: TRBJ1-5; DNA: TGTGCCTGGAGTGTATCCCAAGGGCGTCAGCCCCAGCATTTT; CDR3: CAWSVSQGRQPQHF
length: 17; size: .; D: .; V: TRBV4-2; J: TRBJ1-1; DNA: TGTGCCAGCACCCTAAACCCCCAATCCAGGGGGAACACTGAAGCTTTCTTT; CDR3: CASTLNPQSRGNTEAFF
length: 14; size: .; D: .; V: TRBV7-2; J: TRBJ1-6; DNA: TGTGCCAGCAGCGAGGCAGGGGCAAGTTCACCCCTCCACTTT; CDR3: CASSEAGASSPLHF